This paragraph reports one T cell receptor (beta chain). Its antigen is currently unknown. V gave up 5 bases and J gave up 4 bases, with 18 bases separating them. This CDR3 comprises 15 residues. Germline CDR1 is MNHEY and CDR2 is SMNVEV (reference sequence). This specimen comes from a study of cytomegalovirus exposure and HLA in healthy donors. General study points: It was reported in a later analysis that an Asian-associated ancestry cluster showed fewer N-insertions than the roughly 710-donor mean. In a later analysis, TCR beta V- and J-gene trimming showed a link to a missense DCLRE1C variant.

PCR involved 60 Vbeta and 13 Jbeta primers. TCRdb keeps only in-frame clones here, not all; method: immunoSEQ multiplex PCR. The data hold about 180,000 clones, with just under 80% observed a single time. The chain is built from TRBV27 and TRBJ2-7, with D tentatively TRBD2 (5 bases). Sequencing input: PBMCs. This receptor was taken from a woman between 25 and 40 years old in good health and CMV-seronegative. Here the CDR3 reads CASSPRGSFVYEQYF. CDR3 sequence (DNA): TGTGCCAGCAGTCCACGGGGAAGCTTCGTATACGAGCAGTACTTC.